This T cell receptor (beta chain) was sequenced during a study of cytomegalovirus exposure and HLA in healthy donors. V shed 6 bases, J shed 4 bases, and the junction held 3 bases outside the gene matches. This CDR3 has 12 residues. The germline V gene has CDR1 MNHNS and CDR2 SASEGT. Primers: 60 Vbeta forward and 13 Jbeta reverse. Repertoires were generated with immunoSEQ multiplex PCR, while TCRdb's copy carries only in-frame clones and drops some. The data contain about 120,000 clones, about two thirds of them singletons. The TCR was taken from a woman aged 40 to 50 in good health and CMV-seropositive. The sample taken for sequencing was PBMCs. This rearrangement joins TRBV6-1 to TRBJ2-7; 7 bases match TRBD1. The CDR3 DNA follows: TGTGCCAGCAGGGGCAGGGGGTACGAGCAGTACTTC. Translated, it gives CASRGRGYEQYF.